This T cell receptor (beta chain) is drawn from a study of response to subunit inactivated influenza vaccine. Each CDR3 protein is one row after TCRdb ran MiXCR on the RT-PCR reads. Altogether about 540,000 distinct CDR3 sequences are present, around 21% being singletons, with the ten largest covering about 3%. This clonotype came up a few times. One end of the junction is discordant with germline, which a read error may explain. The same sample was also used in a study of T cells expressing NK-cell markers. As reported in that work: TCR beta libraries carry UMIs added by 5'RACE template switching. Underlying the TCR beta repertoires were sorted CD3+CD56+NKG2C+, CD3+CD56+NKG2C- and CD3+CD56-NKG2C+ T cells. Most of the eight sequenced donors were HCMV-seropositive; one was seronegative. The dominant NKG2C+ clonotypes represented about 1.0-7.0% of CD8+ T cells in six donors.

This sequence originates from a man over 45 who received an inactivated influenza vaccine. The material was CD4+ T cells sorted from PBMCs, obtained roughly 13 days after vaccination.

The CDR3 here is CSVEDTGTGVF. In nucleotides, the CDR3 is TGCAGCGTTGAAGATACAGGGACAGGGGTATTC. The V gene is TRBV29-1, the J gene TRBJ2-7, with 10 bases matching TRBD1. The CDR3 is 11 amino acids. Germline CDR1 reads SQVTM; CDR2 reads ANQGSEA.